The clone carrying this TCR beta chain showed up just a few times. This sample is drawn from a study of blood T cells in healthy people across ages. Combining a sample-barcoded 5' primer with a J-beta primer mix, a second PCR ran for about 6 to 11 cycles. One entry per CDR3 protein, called by TCRdb with MiXCR from the 5' RACE reads. The sample consists of around 1,000,000 distinct CDR3 sequences, under 40% of them appearing once. Trimming pared 0 bases from V and 6 bases from J, leaving 8 bases between. CDR1 DFQATT and CDR2 SNEGSKA come from the germline V gene (reference sequence). This CDR3 is built from 12 residues.

The V gene is TRBV20-1, the J gene TRBJ1-2; D remains ambiguous. The specimen was blood. The clonotype originates from a man between 18 and 29 years old in good health. The DNA of the CDR3 is TGCAGTGCTAGAGATCCGAAGAATGGCTACACCTTC. Protein: CSARDPKNGYTF.